These 18 T cell receptor beta chains were all obtained from the same sample, sequenced in a study of cytomegalovirus exposure and HLA in healthy donors. PCR primers comprised 60 Vbeta and 13 Jbeta primers. Sequencing used immunoSEQ multiplex PCR; TCRdb keeps in-frame clones, though not all of them. The profile shows 180,000 or so clones, roughly 8.7% of them singletons. Specimen: PBMCs. The receptors derive from a woman aged 25-40 years in good health and CMV-seropositive.

The chain combines TRBV9 with TRBJ1-1; 7 bases align to TRBD1. Per germline, CDR1 SGDLS and CDR2 YYNGEE. The CDR3 is 18 residues long. V was pared by 0 bases and J by 2 bases, with 13 bases of the junction left unmatched. CDR3 sequence reads: CASSVATWTGGSNTEAFF. CDR3 coding DNA: TGTGCCAGCAGCGTAGCTACCTGGACAGGAGGTTCCAACACTGAAGCTTTCTTT.

V is TRBV7-9 and J is TRBJ1-1; D ambiguous. Trimming removed 2 bases at V and 0 bases at J, with 10 bases between. This CDR3 has 15 residues. Germline-derived CDR1 and CDR2 are SEHNR and FQNEAQ (reference sequence). CDR3 protein: CASSLLEIMNTEAFF. CDR3 DNA sequence: TGTGCCAGCAGCTTACTTGAGATTATGAACACTGAAGCTTTCTTT.

CDR3 sequence (DNA): TGTGCCAGCTCACCTACATTGAACACTGAAGCTTTCTTT. It yields the protein CASSPTLNTEAFF. The chain combines TRBV18 with TRBJ1-1; D unclear. The V and J ends lost 3 bases and 0 bases respectively, with 5 bases between them. This CDR3 region has 13 residues. Germline V gives CDR1 KGHSH, CDR2 LQKENI.

This clone was observed a handful of times. The V gene is TRBV6-1, the J gene TRBJ1-2; D perhaps matches TRBD1 (5 bases). Trimming took 2 bases from V and 2 from J, leaving 12 bases between them. CDR1 and CDR2 from the germline V gene are MNHNS and SASEGT. The CDR3 covers 15 residues. The CDR3 region is CASSEPGQGNYGYTF. CDR3 nucleotide sequence: TGTGCCAGCAGTGAACCCGGACAAGGAAACTATGGCTACACCTTC.

This chain joins TRBV5-4 and TRBJ2-3; 9 positions match TRBD2. CDR1 is SGHNT, CDR2 YYREEE, per germline (reference sequence). This CDR3 spans 17 amino acids. The ends lost 4 bases at V and 4 bases at J; junction bases unmatched: 13. As DNA, the CDR3 is TGTGCCAGCAGCCCTCCGTCCGGGCGGGAGGGAGCAGATACGCAGTATTTT. It is translated as CASSPPSGREGADTQYF. The full variable domain, rest sourced from reference TRBV5-4 and TRBJ2-3, is ETGVTQSPTHLIKTRGQQVTLRCSSQSGHNTVSWYQQALGQGPQFIFQYYREEENGRGNFPPRFSGLQFPNYSSELNVNALELDDSALYLCASSPPSGREGADTQYFGPGTRLTVL.

This sequence joins TRBV9 and TRBJ1-4; 10 bases map to TRBD1. J lost 8 bases, V lost 4 bases, and 11 bases had no gene match. CDR3 size: 16 residues. Germline V gene sequence: CDR1 SGDLS, CDR2 YYNGEE. CDR3 DNA: TGTGCCAGCAGCCCCGGACCGGGACAGGGGTGGGAAAAACTGTTTTTT. Translating it yields CASSPGPGQGWEKLFF. Using reference TRBV9 and TRBJ1-4 for the parts outside the CDR3, the full variable domain is DSGVTQTPKHLITATGQRVTLRCSPRSGDLSVYWYQQSLDQGLQFLIQYYNGEERAKGNILERFSAQQFPDLHSELNLSSLELGDSALYFCASSPGPGQGWEKLFFGSGTQLSVL.

This clone has only a few counts. The chain is built from TRBV2 and TRBJ1-1; no firm D call. There are 13 residues in the CDR3. Trimming cost V 6 bases and J 7 bases, with 15 bases left between them. From germline, CDR1 is SNHLY and CDR2 FYNNEI. CDR3 in DNA: TGTGCCAGCAGGCTTGGACTGTCTGTTGAAGCTTTCTTT. This sequence encodes CASRLGLSVEAFF.

V gene TRBV4-1 combines with J gene TRBJ2-2, with TRBD1 identical over 7 bases. After removal of 4 bases from V and 0 bases from J, the junction contained 5 bases not matched to a gene. The CDR3 is 16 residues long. Germline V lookup: CDR1 MGHRA, CDR2 YSYEKL. CDR3 sequence: CASSRYRGANTGELFF. For the CDR3, the DNA is TGCGCCAGCAGCCGCTACAGGGGCGCGAACACCGGGGAGCTGTTTTTT.

V gene TRBV6-6 combines with J gene TRBJ2-7; the match to TRBD2 covers 7 bases. This CDR3 comprises 15 residues. With V trimmed by 1 base and J by 5 bases, 8 bases remained unmatched. The germline gives CDR1 MNHNY, CDR2 SVGAGI (reference sequence). CDR3 loop: CASSYWAGEGDEQYF. CDR3 nucleotide sequence: TGTGCCAGCAGTTACTGGGCGGGAGAGGGAGACGAGCAGTACTTC.

This clone has only a few counts. This rearrangement joins TRBV27 to TRBJ1-5; 8 positions match TRBD1. V lost 5 bases to trimming and J lost 5 bases; unmatched junction nucleotides: 8. The CDR3 is 15 residues long. From germline, CDR1 is MNHEY and CDR2 SMNVEV (reference sequence). The CDR3 region has the DNA TGTGCCAGCAGTCGGGACAGGAGGGCGGATCAGCCCCAGCATTTT. It specifies CASSRDRRADQPQHF.

J is TRBJ2-1 and V is TRBV5-1, with 15 positions matching TRBD2. Trimming cost V 3 bases and J 7 bases; bases outside gene matches: 2. Per the germline V gene, CDR1 is SGHRS and CDR2 is YFSETQ. The CDR3 loop spans 15 amino acids. The CDR3 here is CASSSGLAGGNEQFF. Written as DNA, the CDR3 is TGCGCCAGCAGCTCAGGACTAGCGGGAGGGAATGAGCAGTTCTTC.

The table lists this clone with a few counts. It is likely a read error, because the conserved phenylalanine at the end of the CDR3 is missing. No DNA is shown, since the ends of the CDR3 on it are uncertain; the CDR3 is the one TCRdb lists. J is TRBJ2-7 and V is TRBV2; the DNA was not used to check the table's D call, TRBD2. The germline V gene has CDR1 SNHLY and CDR2 FYNNEI. 13 amino acids form the CDR3, both terminal residues included. The CDR3 protein is CASSEGLREPHLI.

This clone was recorded a few times. The V call is TRBV7-9, the J call TRBJ1-1; TRBD1 might be the D (6 bases). The CDR3 length is 14 residues. The V gene lost 3 bases and the J gene lost 6 bases, with 14 bases spanning the gap. Germline V gene data show CDR1 as SEHNR and CDR2 as FQNEAQ (reference sequence). The CDR3 reads CASSFEGVAAEAFF. CDR3 coding DNA: TGTGCCAGCAGCTTTGAGGGGGTGGCGGCTGAAGCTTTCTTT.

V is TRBV10-3 and J is TRBJ2-5; TRBD1 matches 8 bases. J gave up 3 bases and V 3 bases, and 12 bases lay outside the gene matches. CDR1 is ENHRY and CDR2 is SYGVKD in the germline V gene. The CDR3 length is 17 residues. The CDR3 DNA is TGTGCCATCAGTGACCGGGGACAGGCTCGGGGAGAAGAGACCCAGTACTTC. Translated: CAISDRGQARGEETQYF.

On this clone itself: At one of its ends the junction is not consistent with the germline gene, which may arise from a read error. This chain uses TRBV6-5 with TRBJ2-5; 8 positions agree with TRBD1. Germline values: CDR1 MNHEY, CDR2 SVGAGI. The CDR3 contains 15 residues. The CDR3 DNA is TGTGCCAGCAGCCCGACAGGGGTGGAGGGAGAGAACCAGTACTTC. It encodes CASSPTGVEGENQYF.

The rearrangement joins TRBV5-1 to TRBJ2-7; TRBD1 aligns across 7 bases. The CDR3 has 14 residues. V lost 5 bases, J lost 3 bases, and 8 bases stayed unmatched. Germline values: CDR1 SGHRS, CDR2 YFSETQ. In DNA form, the CDR3 reads TGCGCCAGCAGTGTGGACAGGTCACGCTACGAGCAGTACTTC. Translation gives CASSVDRSRYEQYF.

CDR3 DNA sequence: TGTGCCAGCAGTTACTCGGACAGATACGATGGCTACACCTTC. Amino acids: CASSYSDRYDGYTF. This chain links TRBV6-5 with TRBJ1-2, with a possible D match to TRBD1 (6 bases). This CDR3 contains 14 residues. Trimming took 0 bases from V and 6 from J, leaving 11 bases between them. Germline values: CDR1 MNHEY, CDR2 SVGAGI.

This clone was counted between two and nine times. This chain connects TRBV6-1 to TRBJ2-2; tentative D call: TRBD2 (5 bases). CDR1 and CDR2 from the germline V gene are MNHNS and SASEGT. CDR3 length: 14 amino acids. V lost 0 bases, J lost 7 bases, and 9 bases lay in between. In nucleotides, the CDR3 is TGTGCCAGCAGTGAAGCGGGAGCTATCGGGGAGCTGTTTTTT. This translates into CASSEAGAIGELFF.